These 32 T cell receptor beta chains originate from one sample sequenced in a study of identical twins. TCRdb fed the 5' RACE reads into MiXCR, producing one record per CDR3 protein. The table records about 520,000 distinct CDR3 sequences, roughly a fifth of them present only once. These data were also filed under a second study, of T cells expressing NK-cell markers.

The sample taken for sequencing was CD4+ T cells sorted from blood. Receptor source: a woman aged 18-29 years in good health.

The chain combines TRBV5-1 with TRBJ2-7, with D maybe TRBD1 (6 bases). Germline-derived CDR1 and CDR2 are SGHRS and YFSETQ. The CDR3 extends over 14 amino acids. Trimming cost V 3 bases and J 5 bases, with 15 bases left between them. Written as DNA, the CDR3 is TGCGCCAGCAGCTCGTTACAGGGTTCCGACGAGCAGTACTTC. This gives the protein CASSSLQGSDEQYF.

This sequence joins TRBV20-1 and TRBJ1-1, with unresolved D. The CDR3 has 11 residues. V lost 6 bases, J lost 4 bases, and 9 bases lay in between. Germline assignment: CDR1 DFQATT and CDR2 SNEGSKA (reference sequence). The CDR3, as DNA: TGCAGTGCCTGGGGAGGCACTGAAGCTTTCTTT. It yields the protein CSAWGGTEAFF.

The genes are TRBV9 and TRBJ2-1; 9 bases are a match to TRBD2. The CDR3 sequence is 15 residues long. V shed 5 bases, J shed 0 bases, and the junction held 3 bases outside the gene matches. CDR1 and CDR2 from the germline V gene are SGDLS and YYNGEE. The CDR3 sequence is CASRSGGTSYNEQFF. In DNA, the CDR3 is TGTGCCAGCAGGAGCGGGGGGACCTCCTACAATGAGCAGTTCTTC.

DNA for the CDR3: TGCGCCAGCAGCTTTGGGCGGGAGAGAACTAACTATGGCTACACCTTC. It is translated as CASSFGRERTNYGYTF. The chain has TRBV5-1 and TRBJ1-2; D uncertain. Germline loops: CDR1 SGHRS, CDR2 YFSETQ. The V end lost 2 bases, the J end lost 0 bases, and 14 bases lay between the germline ends. The CDR3 sequence is 16 residues long.

This clonotype was counted a few times. The V gene is TRBV20-1, the J gene TRBJ2-7; TRBD1 matches 10 bases. The CDR3 extends over 14 amino acids. Per the germline V gene, CDR1 is DFQATT and CDR2 is SNEGSKA (reference sequence). J gave up 3 bases and V 5 bases, and 7 bases lay outside the gene matches. The CDR3 region is CSAPRGQGHYEQYF. CDR3 nucleotides: TGCAGTGCTCCACGGGGACAGGGGCACTACGAGCAGTACTTC.

The chain employs TRBV7-9 and TRBJ2-2; D ambiguous. Trimming left V 7 bases short and J 6 bases short, with 12 bases between. This CDR3 region has 13 residues. Germline V gene sequence: CDR1 SEHNR, CDR2 FQNEAQ (reference sequence). CDR3 residues: CASTPWTAGELFF. CDR3 DNA: TGTGCCAGCACTCCATGGACCGCCGGGGAGCTGTTTTTT.

CDR3 sequence reads: CSARVSSTDTQYF. For the CDR3, the DNA is TGCAGTGCTAGGGTCTCTAGCACAGATACGCAGTATTTT. This chain connects TRBV20-1 to TRBJ2-3; D gene ambiguous. Germline CDR1 DFQATT, CDR2 SNEGSKA (reference sequence). This CDR3 has 13 residues. The germline V and J ends were trimmed by 3 bases and 0 bases, with 7 bases remaining between them.

This clonotype was observed a single time. J is TRBJ2-2 and V is TRBV7-9; D is unresolved. The V end lost 6 bases, the J end lost 6 bases, and 14 bases lay between the germline ends. Germline loops: CDR1 SEHNR, CDR2 FQNEAQ (reference sequence). This CDR3 region has 14 residues. The CDR3, as DNA: TGTGCCAGCAGTTCTACCCTGTGGTCCGGGGAGCTGTTTTTT. Translation gives CASSSTLWSGELFF. Full variable domain (rest looked up from reference TRBV7-9 and TRBJ2-2): DTGVSQNPRHKITKRGQNVTFRCDPISEHNRLYWYRQTLGQGPEFLTYFQNEAQLEKSRLLSDRFSAERPKGSFSTLEIQRTEQGDSAMYLCASSSTLWSGELFFGEGSRLTVL.

The chain combines TRBV20-1 with TRBJ2-7, with 8 bases lining up with TRBD1. The CDR3 loop spans 15 amino acids. V lost 5 bases, J lost 0 bases, and 9 bases stayed unmatched. Germline lookup yields CDR1 DFQATT and CDR2 SNEGSKA (reference sequence). The CDR3 sequence: CSAGIRDRSSYEQYF. The CDR3 DNA is TGCAGTGCTGGGATCCGGGACAGGAGCTCCTACGAGCAGTACTTC.

The rearrangement links TRBV7-9 to TRBJ2-1, with D perhaps matching TRBD1 (6 bases). This CDR3 comprises 14 residues. V lost 3 bases to trimming and J lost 9 bases, with 15 bases between them. Germline V gene lookup returns CDR1 SEHNR and CDR2 FQNEAQ (reference sequence). The CDR3 nucleotides are TGTGCCAGCAGCTTGACAGGAATGTTGAGTGAGCAGTTCTTC. It is translated as CASSLTGMLSEQFF.

This clonotype has a count of ten or more. The V call is TRBV12-3 or TRBV12-4, the J call TRBJ2-5; D remains ambiguous. The CDR3 length is 11 residues. The V end lost 2 bases, the J end lost 7 bases, and 5 bases lay between the germline ends. CDR3 protein: CASSLLGTQYF. The CDR3 DNA reads TGTGCCAGCAGTTTATTAGGGACCCAGTACTTC.

This clonotype has only one observation. This CDR3 reads CATTRGGTSSYEQYF. CDR3 in DNA: TGCGCCACCACCCGGGGCGGGACAAGCTCCTACGAGCAGTACTTC. The chain couples TRBV5-1 to TRBJ2-7; D is perhaps TRBD1 or TRBD2 (6 bases each). CDR3 length: 15 residues. V was pared by 9 bases and J by 0 bases, with 19 bases between. The germline gives CDR1 SGHRS, CDR2 YFSETQ.

This clonotype was counted only a few times. V is TRBV3-1 and J is TRBJ2-3; no reliable D call. The V gene's germline CDR1 is LGHDT and CDR2 YNNKEL (reference sequence). Between the trimmed V and J ends, which lost 0 bases and 0 bases, there was a span of 7 bases. This CDR3 has 15 amino acids. The CDR3 DNA reads as TGTGCCAGCAGCCAAGATCCGGCCAGCACAGATACGCAGTATTTT. It encodes CASSQDPASTDTQYF.

This clonotype has just a few counts. The chain links TRBV20-1 to TRBJ1-2, with no clear D. The V gene's germline CDR1 is DFQATT and CDR2 SNEGSKA (reference sequence). CDR3 length: 13 amino acids. V was trimmed by 5 bases and J by 8 bases, leaving 18 bases between them. This CDR3 is CSAQIQTLKGYTF. CDR3 coding DNA: TGCAGTGCTCAGATACAGACCCTTAAAGGCTACACCTTC.

The rearrangement uses TRBV12-3 or TRBV12-4 and TRBJ1-2; D not certain. Trimming left V 5 bases short and J 6 bases short, with 16 bases between. The CDR3 sequence is 14 residues long. This chain's CDR3 is CASSNRPFPNGYTF. The CDR3 coding sequence is TGTGCCAGCAGTAACCGCCCCTTTCCAAATGGCTACACCTTC.

This chain joins TRBV7-2 and TRBJ2-4; the D gene is possibly TRBD1 (6 bases). With 5 bases removed from V and 10 bases from J, the gap between germline ends came to 9 bases. Germline CDR1 and CDR2: SGHTA and FQGNSA. The CDR3 covers 11 residues. The DNA of the CDR3 is TGTGCCAGCAGCCGAACAGGGATTCAGTACTTC. It is translated as CASSRTGIQYF.

In this sample, this clonotype turned up many times. CDR3 protein: CAIRNPGDTEAFF. CDR3 nucleotides: TGTGCCATCAGGAACCCGGGGGACACTGAAGCTTTCTTT. This chain uses TRBV10-3 with TRBJ1-1; D is perhaps TRBD1 (5 bases). The CDR3 spans 13 residues. CDR1 and CDR2 (germline): ENHRY, SYGVKD. V lost 6 bases and J 3 bases, leaving 11 bases between the germline ends.

This clonotype showed up many times. The chain recombines TRBV7-2 with TRBJ1-5, with D perhaps TRBD1 (5 bases). This CDR3 is built from 13 residues. Between the trimmed V and J ends, which lost 2 bases and 7 bases, there was a span of 9 bases. Looked up from germline, CDR1 is SGHTA and CDR2 is FQGNSA. In DNA form, the CDR3 reads TGTGCCAGCAGCTTACGGGACCGCCAGCCCCAGCATTTT. Its protein is CASSLRDRQPQHF.

This sequence joins TRBV5-1 and TRBJ1-1; maybe TRBD1 (6 bases). V dropped 7 bases and J dropped 1 base, with 14 bases sitting between them. Germline V gene data show CDR1 as SGHRS and CDR2 as YFSETQ. This CDR3 contains 14 residues. As DNA, the CDR3 is TGCGCCAGCGCTTTAGACAGGCCGAACACTGAAGCTTTCTTT. Translation: CASALDRPNTEAFF. The complete variable domain, with remaining parts taken from reference TRBV5-1 and TRBJ1-1, reads KAGVTQTPRYLIKTRGQQVTLSCSPISGHRSVSWYQQTPGQGLQFLFEYFSETQRNKGNFPGRFSGRQFSNSRSEMNVSTLELGDSALYLCASALDRPNTEAFFGQGTRLTVV.

The CDR3 region is CASSTGRAGRQPQHF. In nucleotides, the CDR3 is TGTGCCAGCAGCACGGGACGGGCAGGGCGGCAGCCCCAGCATTTT. The rearrangement links TRBV3-1 to TRBJ1-5, with D maybe TRBD1 (5 bases). The CDR3 length is 15 residues. The V end lost 5 bases, the J end lost 7 bases, and 18 bases lay between the germline ends. CDR1 is LGHDT and CDR2 is YNNKEL in the germline V gene (reference sequence).

The sample holds many counts of this clonotype. CDR3: CASSLRYPRDPDGTEAFF. The CDR3 DNA sequence: TGTGCCAGCAGTTTACGTTATCCGAGGGACCCCGATGGAACTGAAGCTTTCTTT. The V call is TRBV27, the J call TRBJ1-1, with a weak D call TRBD1 (5 bases). Germline CDR1 and CDR2: MNHEY and SMNVEV (reference sequence). This CDR3 is built from 18 residues. Trimming shortened V by 2 bases and J by 5 bases, and 24 bases separated the two germline ends.

The J gene is TRBJ2-2, the V gene TRBV2; no clear D. This CDR3 comprises 15 residues. V was trimmed by 0 bases and J by 1 base, leaving 6 bases between them. CDR1 and CDR2 from the germline V gene are SNHLY and FYNNEI. Here the CDR3 DNA reads TGTGCCAGCAGTGAAGCGTGGGGGAACACCGGGGAGCTGTTTTTT. Residues: CASSEAWGNTGELFF.

The chain employs TRBV6-6 and TRBJ2-1, with D uncertain. Germline V lookup: CDR1 MNHNY, CDR2 SVGAGI (reference sequence). Deletions cut 0 bases from V and 6 bases from J, with 6 bases between. This CDR3 has 13 amino acids. The CDR3 is CASSYSFPNEQFF. The CDR3 nucleotides read TGTGCCAGCAGTTACTCGTTCCCCAATGAGCAGTTCTTC.

This clonotype was picked up a small number of times. J is TRBJ1-3 and V is TRBV12-3 or TRBV12-4, with no clear D. The CDR3 has 12 residues. V was trimmed by 1 base and J by 8 bases, leaving 6 bases between them. The CDR3 sequence is CASSLGGDTIYF. The CDR3 DNA follows: TGTGCCAGCAGTTTAGGGGGAGACACCATATATTTT.

The chain joins TRBV19 to TRBJ2-1, with 8 positions matching TRBD1. J was trimmed by 0 bases and V by 6 bases; bases with no gene match: 19. CDR3 length equals 20 residues. Germline CDR1 reads LNHDA; CDR2 reads SQIVND (reference sequence). In DNA, the CDR3 is TGTGCCAGTAGCCCGTTGGGCAGGGGGCTAGGTGGGGACTCCTACAATGAGCAGTTCTTC. Encoded protein: CASSPLGRGLGGDSYNEQFF. The whole variable domain, filled in from reference TRBV19 and TRBJ2-1, reads DGGITQSPKYLFRKEGQNVTLSCEQNLNHDAMYWYRQDPGQGLRLIYYSQIVNDFQKGDIAEGYSVSREKKESFPLTVTSAQKNPTAFYLCASSPLGRGLGGDSYNEQFFGPGTRLTVL.

V is TRBV7-3 and J is TRBJ2-1; D tentatively fits TRBD1 or TRBD2 (7 bases each). The V end lost 5 bases, the J end lost 8 bases, and 19 bases lay between the germline ends. Germline-derived CDR1 and CDR2 are SGHTA and FQGTGA. The CDR3 runs to 15 residues. Written as DNA, the CDR3 is TGTGCCAGCAGCCCCCAGGGGGGGGGCCGCGATGAGCAGTTCTTC. It translates to CASSPQGGGRDEQFF. Variable domain in full (rest from reference TRBV7-3 and TRBJ2-1): GAGVSQTPSNKVTEKGKYVELRCDPISGHTALYWYRQSLGQGPEFLIYFQGTGAADDSGLPNDRFFAVRPEGSVSTLKIQRTERGDSAVYLCASSPQGGGRDEQFFGPGTRLTVL.

The gene calls are TRBV9 and TRBJ2-3, with D tentatively TRBD1 or TRBD2 (6 bases each). The germline gives CDR1 SGDLS, CDR2 YYNGEE. The CDR3 consists of 14 residues. The V end lost 1 base, the J end lost 5 bases, and 11 bases lay between the germline ends. The CDR3 DNA sequence: TGTGCCAGCAGCGTAAGGGGGGCAGGAGATACGCAGTATTTT. This translates into CASSVRGAGDTQYF.

The chain links TRBV6-2 or TRBV6-3 to TRBJ1-5, with D unresolved. CDR1 is MNHEY, CDR2 SVGEGT, per germline. This CDR3 has 13 amino acids. The V end was cut by 4 bases, the J end by 2 bases, with 6 bases between. CDR3: CASSWAGNQPQHF. In nucleotides, the CDR3 is TGTGCCAGCAGTTGGGCCGGCAATCAGCCCCAGCATTTT.

A few counts support this clonotype. The chain uses TRBV6-5 and TRBJ2-7, with TRBD2 identical over 7 bases. V was pared by 4 bases and J by 2 bases, with 8 bases of the junction left unmatched. This CDR3 has 15 amino acids. CDR1 and CDR2 from the germline V gene are MNHEY and SVGAGI. The CDR3 region is CASSLMAGVTYEQYF. The CDR3 DNA follows: TGTGCCAGCAGTTTAATGGCGGGGGTTACCTACGAGCAGTACTTC.

This clonotype turned up a few times. The chain combines TRBV20-1 with TRBJ1-5; 7 bases map to TRBD1. Trimming removed 3 bases from V and 2 bases from J; junction bases left unmatched: 7. The CDR3 runs to 15 residues. CDR1 and CDR2 (germline): DFQATT, SNEGSKA (reference sequence). The CDR3 sequence is CSASQGGLGNQPQHF. The CDR3 region has the DNA TGCAGTGCTAGTCAAGGGGGCTTGGGCAATCAGCCCCAGCATTTT.

J is TRBJ1-2 and V is TRBV7-9, with 12 bases aligning to TRBD1. In germline, CDR1 is SEHNR, CDR2 FQNEAQ (reference sequence). V shed 8 bases and J 7 bases; nucleotides not matched to a gene: 11. This CDR3 is 15 amino acids long. In DNA form, the CDR3 reads TGTGCCAGCGGCCGGGTGGGACAGGGGGCGGTTGGCTACACCTTC. Its protein product is CASGRVGQGAVGYTF.

The V call is TRBV12-3 or TRBV12-4, the J call TRBJ1-6; 9 nucleotides match TRBD1. The CDR3 is made up of 15 amino acids. The trim removed 4 bases at V and 9 bases at J, leaving 7 bases unmatched. This CDR3 is CASSWGQGESSPLHF. As DNA, the CDR3 is TGTGCCAGCAGTTGGGGACAGGGAGAAAGTTCACCCCTCCACTTT.